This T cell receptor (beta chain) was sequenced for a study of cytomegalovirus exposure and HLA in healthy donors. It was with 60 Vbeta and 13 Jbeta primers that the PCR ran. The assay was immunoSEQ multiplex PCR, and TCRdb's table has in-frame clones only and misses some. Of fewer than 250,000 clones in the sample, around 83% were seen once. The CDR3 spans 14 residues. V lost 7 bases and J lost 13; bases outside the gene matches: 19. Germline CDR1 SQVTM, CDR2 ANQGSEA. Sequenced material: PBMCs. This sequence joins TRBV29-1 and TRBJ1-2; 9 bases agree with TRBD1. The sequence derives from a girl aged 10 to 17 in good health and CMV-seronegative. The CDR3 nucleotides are TGCAGCGATCGGGACAGGGACACCCCACGTTTAATCACCTTC. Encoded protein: CSDRDRDTPRLITF.